The rows below give T cell receptor beta chains drawn from one sample of a study of cytomegalovirus exposure and HLA in healthy donors. Only in-frame clones appear in the TCRdb table, and some are missing; sequencing was by immunoSEQ multiplex PCR. The data contain around 200,000 clones, roughly four fifths of them singletons. The sample consisted of PBMCs. These receptors were taken from a woman in her thirties or forties in good health and CMV-seronegative. Both conserved end residues are part of each CDR3. Fields, in order: J gene, V gene, clone size, D gene, CDR3 DNA, CDR3 protein. The D gene is left open where the match is weak. Some rows mark clone size as missing; the rest say once, few, many or name a class of expanded clone.

>TRBJ1-4|TRBV30|NA|TRBD1
TGTGCCTGGAGTGCTGAATACAGGGGTACTAATGAAAAACTGTTTTTT
CAWSAEYRGTNEKLFF
>TRBJ2-3|TRBV7-9|NA|NA
TGTGCCAGCAGCCTGACAGATACGCAGTATTTT
CASSLTDTQYF
>TRBJ2-2|TRBV5-4|NA|NA
TGTGCCAGCAGCTTGGGTCAGGTGGCCGGGGAGCTGTTTTTT
CASSLGQVAGELFF
>TRBJ1-2|TRBV19|NA|TRBD1
TGTGCCAGTATTAACCGGGACAGACTCTATGGCTACACCTTC
CASINRDRLYGYTF
>TRBJ2-7|TRBV5-4|NA|TRBD2
TGTGCCAGCAGTCCGGGTGAGACTAGCCACGAGCAGTACTTC
CASSPGETSHEQYF
>TRBJ1-4|TRBV5-1|NA|NA
TGCGCCAGCAGCCACGACAAAGCTAATGAAAAACTGTTTTTT
CASSHDKANEKLFF
>TRBJ2-7|TRBV18|NA|NA
TGTGCCAGCTCAACTCTAGGGGGATCCGAGCAGTACTTC
CASSTLGGSEQYF
>TRBJ2-7|TRBV19|few|TRBD2
TGTGCCAGTAGTCCGGGGACTAGGTTCTACGAGCAGTACTTC
CASSPGTRFYEQYF
>TRBJ2-7|TRBV19|NA|NA
TGTGCCACCAGCCAGTCCGGGACAAGCTACGAGCAGTACTTC
CATSQSGTSYEQYF
>TRBJ2-5|TRBV27|NA|TRBD1
TGTGCCAGCAGTGCAGGGGGAGCCGGGACCCAGTACTTC
CASSAGGAGTQYF
>TRBJ2-2|TRBV9|NA|TRBD2
TGTGCCAGCAGCGTAGGTGGCGGGGGTGGAACCGGGGAGCTGTTTTTT
CASSVGGGGGTGELFF
>TRBJ2-5|TRBV7-9|once|TRBD1
TGTGCCAGCAGCTCAGACAGGGTGAAGGAGACCCAGTACTTC
CASSSDRVKETQYF
>TRBJ2-7|TRBV5-5|once|TRBD1
TGTGCCAGCAGCCCCGGACAGGGGGCTTACGAGCAGTACTTC
CASSPGQGAYEQYF
>TRBJ1-1|TRBV5-1|few|TRBD1
TGCGCCAGCAGCCTAAAATCGGGACAGGGGAACACTGAAGCTTTCTTT
CASSLKSGQGNTEAFF
>TRBJ2-3|TRBV30|NA|TRBD2
TGTGCCTGGAGTTTTTTAGCGGGAGACGCAGATACGCAGTATTTT
CAWSFLAGDADTQYF
>TRBJ1-2|TRBV19|few|NA
TGTGCCAGTAGTATCGGTCCCGGTGGCTACACCTTC
CASSIGPGGYTF
>TRBJ2-7|TRBV30|NA|TRBD2
TGTGCCTGGGGGCTAGCGGGAGGGTTCTCCTACGAGCAGTACTTC
CAWGLAGGFSYEQYF
>TRBJ2-7|TRBV27|NA|NA
TGTGCCCGCCGACGGGAAACTTACGAGCAGTACTTC
CARRRETYEQYF
>TRBJ1-1|TRBV30|NA|NA
TGTGCCTGGAGTGCCTCAGGTATCGGGGTAGCTTTCTTT
CAWSASGIGVAFF
>TRBJ2-5|TRBV14|NA|NA
TGTGCCAGCATAACGGGAAACCAAGAGACCCAGTACTTC
CASITGNQETQYF
>TRBJ2-7|TRBV7-2|NA|TRBD2
TGTGCCAGCAGCACTAGCGTAGCTTACGAGCAGTACTTC
CASSTSVAYEQYF
>TRBJ1-1|TRBV11-3|NA|TRBD1
TGTGCCAGCAGCTCAACGGTAACAGGGGTGGCTTTCTTT
CASSSTVTGVAFF
>TRBJ1-4|TRBV27|NA|TRBD1
TGTGCCAGCAGGCCGAGGACAGGCACTAATGAAAAACTGTTTTTT
CASRPRTGTNEKLFF
>TRBJ2-1|TRBV5-1|NA|NA
TGCGCCAGCAGCTTGGTAGCAGGGATGAATGAGCAGTTCTTC
CASSLVAGMNEQFF
>TRBJ2-2|TRBV11-2|NA|NA
TGTGCCAGCAGCCCTCGGGAACGGACAGTCCTGGGGAACACCGGGGAGCTGTTTTTT
CASSPRERTVLGNTGELFF
>TRBJ1-1|TRBV18|NA|NA
TGTGCCAGCTCGCGGACAAACCGAGAAGCTTTCTTT
CASSRTNREAFF
>TRBJ2-1|TRBV6-5|NA|NA
TGTGCCAGCAGTTACTCGGGAGGTAGCTCCTACAATGAGCAGTTCTTC
CASSYSGGSSYNEQFF
>TRBJ2-7|TRBV10-3|NA|NA
TGTGCCATCAGTGAGGACAGGTTGAGCTCCTACGAGCAGTACTTC
CAISEDRLSSYEQYF
>TRBJ2-3|TRBV11-2|NA|TRBD1
TGTGCCAGCAGCTTTTGGACAGGGGGGTTTGGCACAGATACGCAGTATTTT
CASSFWTGGFGTDTQYF
>TRBJ2-5|TRBV7-9|NA|TRBD1
TGTGCCAGCAGCTTCGGGACAGGGTCGATGGAGACCCAGTACTTC
CASSFGTGSMETQYF
>TRBJ1-1|TRBV19|NA|TRBD1
TGTGCCAGTAGTACAAGGACAGGAGGGGAGTTGAACACTGAAGCTTTCTTT
CASSTRTGGELNTEAFF
>TRBJ2-3|TRBV29-1|NA|NA
TGCAGCGCTCCCCGGGCTTGGCTAGCAAGCACAGATACGCAGTATTTT
CSAPRAWLASTDTQYF
>TRBJ2-5|TRBV6-1|NA|TRBD1
TGTGCCAGCAGGGCCGGGACAGGGTACCAAGAGACCCAGTACTTC
CASRAGTGYQETQYF
>TRBJ2-6|TRBV6-1|NA|NA
TGTGCCAGCAGTGAAGCGACAGGAGTCTCTGGGGCCAACGTCCTGACTTTC
CASSEATGVSGANVLTF
>TRBJ2-5|TRBV27|NA|NA
TGTGCCAGCAGTTTCGGGACTCCCGAGGAGACCCAGTACTTC
CASSFGTPEETQYF
>TRBJ2-2|TRBV5-1|NA|NA
TGCGCCAGCAGCTCGCGTGGGGCGGAAACCGGGGAGCTGTTTTTT
CASSSRGAETGELFF
>TRBJ2-5|TRBV4-1|once|TRBD1
TGCGCCAGCAGCCAAGATGGGGACAGGGGATTAGAGACCCAGTACTTC
CASSQDGDRGLETQYF
>TRBJ2-7|TRBV30|few|NA
TGTGCCTGGAGTAAAACGAGATACGAGCAGTACTTC
CAWSKTRYEQYF
>TRBJ2-1|TRBV10-1|NA|NA
TGCGCCAGCAGCCAACAGGGCTTTGGGAATGAGCAGTTCTTC
CASSQQGFGNEQFF
>TRBJ2-7|TRBV7-9|NA|TRBD1
TGTGCCAGCAGCACCGGACAGGGGGTTTTCTCCTACGAGCAGTACTTC
CASSTGQGVFSYEQYF
>TRBJ2-3|TRBV29-1|once|NA
TGCAGCGTTGAGGCAGGGTCGTTTGCAGATACGCAGTATTTT
CSVEAGSFADTQYF
>TRBJ1-4|TRBV19|NA|NA
TGTGCCAGTACGGCGCAGGGAATAAATGAAAAACTGTTTTTT
CASTAQGINEKLFF
>TRBJ2-3|TRBV7-2|once|NA
TGTGCCAGCAGCCCCGGGGGAAGAACAGATACGCAGTATTTT
CASSPGGRTDTQYF
>TRBJ1-1|TRBV29-1|NA|NA
TGCAGCGTTGAAGTCGGTTCGATCTGGAACACTGAAGCTTTCTTT
CSVEVGSIWNTEAFF
>TRBJ1-2|TRBV4-1|once|TRBD1
TGCGCCAGCAGCCAAGTTCAGGGGGGATATGGCTACACCTTC
CASSQVQGGYGYTF
>TRBJ2-1|TRBV9|NA|NA
TGTGCCAGCAGCCCGCGACTTGCCGGCTCCTACAATGAGCAGTTCTTC
CASSPRLAGSYNEQFF
>TRBJ2-1|TRBV19|NA|TRBD2
TGTGCCAGTAGTAAGGCCGGGACTAGCGGGAGCCATTACAATGAGCAGTTCTTC
CASSKAGTSGSHYNEQFF
>TRBJ2-5|TRBV5-1|few|NA
TGCGCCAGCAGCTTGGTGGCGGGCGCCTTCCAAGAGACCCAGTACTTC
CASSLVAGAFQETQYF
>TRBJ1-1|TRBV28|NA|NA
TGTGCGATCGGAGATGAAGCTTTCTTT
CAIGDEAFF
>TRBJ2-6|TRBV11-2|NA|NA
TGTGCCAGCAGATACATCTCTGGGGCCAACGTCCTGACTTTC
CASRYISGANVLTF
>TRBJ2-5|TRBV27|NA|TRBD2
TGTGCCAGCAGTCCAAGGACTAGCGGGAGTAGAGAGACCCAGTACTTC
CASSPRTSGSRETQYF
>TRBJ2-7|TRBV11-3|NA|TRBD1
TGTGCCAGCAGTCGAACAGGGGACGGCGAGCAGTACTTC
CASSRTGDGEQYF
>TRBJ2-7|TRBV5-6|NA|TRBD2
TGTGCCAGCAGCTTTTTGAGCGGGAAGCACTACGAGCAGTACTTC
CASSFLSGKHYEQYF
>TRBJ1-1|TRBV29-1|NA|TRBD1
TGCAGCGTTGAGGGTCGGACAGGGAACACTGAAGCTTTCTTT
CSVEGRTGNTEAFF